The 30 T cell receptor beta chains reported below all come from one sample, sequenced in a study of TIL therapy for anti-PD-1-resistant metastatic lung cancer. Time point here: pre-treatment sample, taken before nivolumab and TIL therapy. Sequencing used immunoSEQ v3. Generated by immunoSEQ multiplex PCR, the TCRdb table keeps only in-frame clones and is missing some. There are over 10,000 clones in the sample; 60% to 80% occur only once, and around 10% lies in the top ten. The sequencing here drew on blood, taken at baseline. These receptors were obtained from a person aged 25-79 years with non-small cell lung cancer.

The rearrangement joins TRBV6-5 to TRBJ2-1, with 11 bases aligning to TRBD2. Germline assignment: CDR1 MNHEY and CDR2 SVGAGI. CDR3 size: 13 residues. With V trimmed by 7 bases and J by 6 bases, 2 bases remained unmatched. This CDR3 is CASIGTSGNEQFF. DNA of the CDR3: TGTGCCAGCATAGGGACTAGCGGCAATGAGCAGTTCTTC.

The J gene is TRBJ2-2, the V gene TRBV14, with 14 bases aligning to TRBD2. Germline CDR1 SGHDN, CDR2 FVKESK. V dropped 2 bases and J dropped 5; count of bases not matched to a gene: 1. The CDR3 runs to 16 residues. CDR3 sequence (DNA): TGTGCCAGCAGCCAAAGGACTAGCGGGAGGACCGGGGAGCTGTTTTTT. Protein sequence: CASSQRTSGRTGELFF.

This clone has only one observation. The V gene is TRBV6-5, the J gene TRBJ2-2, with TRBD2 identical over 12 bases. Germline V gives CDR1 MNHEY, CDR2 SVGAGI. This CDR3 spans 15 amino acids. V was pared by 6 bases and J by 5 bases, with 4 bases of the junction left unmatched. The CDR3 loop reads CASRETSGRTGELFF. Here the CDR3 DNA reads TGTGCCAGCAGGGAAACTAGCGGGAGGACCGGGGAGCTGTTTTTT.

This chain joins TRBV5-1 and TRBJ2-2, with D perhaps being TRBD1 or TRBD2 (5 bases each). Germline V gene lookup returns CDR1 SGHRS and CDR2 YFSETQ. This CDR3 comprises 14 residues. Trimming cost V 5 bases and J 4 bases, with 12 bases left between them. Here the CDR3 reads CASSNGDGTGELFF. The CDR3 DNA follows: TGCGCCAGCAGTAACGGGGACGGCACCGGGGAGCTGTTTTTT.

The chain has TRBV6-5 and TRBJ1-2; tentatively, D is TRBD1 (6 bases). V dropped 0 bases and J dropped 2 bases, with 13 bases sitting between them. Germline V lookup: CDR1 MNHEY, CDR2 SVGAGI. The CDR3 is 16 amino acids. The CDR3 nucleotides read TGTGCCAGCAGTTACTCCTACAGACAGGAAAACTATGGCTACACCTTC. Protein: CASSYSYRQENYGYTF.

The chain is built from TRBV21-1 and TRBJ2-5; the listed D gene, TRBD2, was not tested against the DNA. TRBV21-1 corresponds to a pseudogene. This CDR3 contains 17 residues. Here the CDR3 DNA reads TGTGCCACCCTAAACGGGAGCGGGAGCTATAAACGAGAGACCCAGTACTTC. Its protein product is CATLNGSGSYKRETQYF.

This rearrangement joins TRBV5-1 to TRBJ2-3; D is uncertain. The germline CDR1 and CDR2 sequences are SGHRS and YFSETQ. This CDR3 contains 14 residues. V was clipped by 7 bases and J by 0 bases, with 12 bases between them. DNA for the CDR3: TGCGCCAGCGGGGAAGGGCTAAGCACAGATACGCAGTATTTT. It is translated as CASGEGLSTDTQYF.

The chain couples TRBV7-3 to TRBJ2-7; weak D call: TRBD2 (5 bases). CDR1 and CDR2 (germline): SGHTA, FQGTGA. The CDR3 sequence is 12 residues long. V was clipped by 2 bases and J by 9 bases, with 11 bases between them. In DNA, the CDR3 is TGTGCCAGCAGCTTAGAGAGGGATTCGCAGTACTTC. It encodes CASSLERDSQYF.

The rearrangement uses TRBV21-1 and TRBJ2-1; TRBD2 is taken as the D call from the table, unchecked against the DNA. TRBV21-1 is a documented pseudogene. The CDR3 sequence is 19 residues long. The CDR3 DNA follows: TGTGCCAGCAGCAAACAGCGGGGGGCGGGTCGGTTGTTAGGCAATGAGCAGTTCTTC. This encodes CASSKQRGAGRLLGNEQFF.

The chain combines TRBV4-2 with TRBJ1-2; TRBD1 aligns across 9 bases. Germline loops: CDR1 LGHNA, CDR2 YNFKEQ. This CDR3 region has 18 residues. V shed 2 bases and J 3 bases; nucleotides not matched to a gene: 13. The CDR3, as DNA: TGTGCCAGCAGCCAACCCCGGGACAGGGCTTCTCGTTACTATGGCTACACCTTC. This encodes CASSQPRDRASRYYGYTF.

V usage is TRBV18 and J usage is TRBJ2-1; D tentatively fits TRBD1 or TRBD2 (5 bases each). CDR1 KGHSH and CDR2 LQKENI come from the germline V gene. V dropped 0 bases and J dropped 7 bases, with 13 bases sitting between them. CDR3 length: 15 residues. CDR3 bases: TGTGCCAGCTCACCACCGGGGGTAAAGGGAAATGAGCAGTTCTTC. Its protein product is CASSPPGVKGNEQFF. The whole variable domain, remainder taken from reference TRBV18 and TRBJ2-1, is NAGVMQNPRHLVRRRGQEARLRCSPMKGHSHVYWYRQLPEEGLKFMVYLQKENIIDESGMPKERFSAEFPKEGPSILRIQQVVRGDSAAYFCASSPPGVKGNEQFFGPGTRLTVL.

CDR3 sequence: CASSLGPRVDTQYF. CDR3 nucleotide sequence: TGTGCCAGCAGCTTAGGACCCAGGGTAGATACGCAGTATTTT. The chain joins TRBV7-9 to TRBJ2-3, with D perhaps TRBD1 (5 bases). Per germline, CDR1 SEHNR and CDR2 FQNEAQ (reference sequence). This CDR3 region has 14 residues. V lost 1 base to trimming and J lost 5 bases, with 10 bases between them.

The chain carries TRBV5-8 and TRBJ1-2; D is possibly TRBD1 (6 bases). V was trimmed by 1 base and J by 3 bases, leaving 10 bases between them. CDR1 and CDR2 from the germline V gene are SGHTS and YDEGEE. The length of the CDR3 is 14 residues. In DNA, the CDR3 is TGTGCCAGCAGCTTGATCAGGACAGACTATGGCTACACCTTC. Residues: CASSLIRTDYGYTF.

This chain connects TRBV11-2 to TRBJ2-1; unclear D gene. This CDR3 is 14 amino acids long. Trimming left V 3 bases short and J 2 bases short, with 8 bases between. The germline CDR1 and CDR2 sequences are SGHAT and FQNNGV. CDR3 DNA: TGTGCCAGCAGCTTTGAGCTTACCTACAATGAGCAGTTCTTC. This gives the protein CASSFELTYNEQFF. The whole variable domain, filled in from reference TRBV11-2 and TRBJ2-1, reads EAGVAQSPRYKIIEKRQSVAFWCNPISGHATLYWYQQILGQGPKLLIQFQNNGVVDDSQLPKDRFSAERLKGVDSTLKIQPAKLEDSAVYLCASSFELTYNEQFFGPGTRLTVL.

This clone was found once. This chain connects TRBV30 to TRBJ1-6; TRBD1 agrees at 9 bases. J lost 8 bases, V lost 5 bases, and 4 bases had no gene match. Germline V lookup: CDR1 GTSNPN, CDR2 SVGIG (reference sequence). This CDR3 has 13 residues. The CDR3 nucleotides are TGTGCCTGGGACGGGACAGGGTATTCACCCCTCCACTTT. Protein sequence: CAWDGTGYSPLHF.

The chain employs TRBV7-3 and TRBJ2-7; D tentatively fits TRBD1 or TRBD2 (6 bases each). V lost 2 bases and J 6 bases, leaving 20 bases between the germline ends. From germline, CDR1 is SGHTA and CDR2 FQGTGA. The CDR3 runs to 16 residues. The CDR3 DNA follows: TGTGCCAGCAGCTTAGGCTTCTTGAGGGGGGCCAGCGAGCAGTACTTC. It is translated as CASSLGFLRGASEQYF.

The CDR3 DNA is TGTGCCAGCAGTTTACCGGGACAGGGGGCCAGGCAGCCCCAGCATTTT. Protein sequence: CASSLPGQGARQPQHF. This chain joins TRBV6-4 and TRBJ1-5, with TRBD1 identical over 12 bases. This CDR3 has 16 amino acids. V trimming: 5 bases; J trimming: 7 bases; junction bases outside the gene matches: 9. Germline loops: CDR1 MRHNA, CDR2 SNTAGT.

J is TRBJ2-3 and V is TRBV2, with 11 bases matching TRBD2. V lost 10 bases to trimming and J lost 2 bases; unmatched junction nucleotides: 11. This CDR3 has 16 residues. Germline V gives CDR1 SNHLY, CDR2 FYNNEI. The CDR3 sequence: CATPPGLAEYTDTQYF. CDR3 nucleotides: TGTGCCACCCCTCCGGGACTAGCGGAATACACAGATACGCAGTATTTT. The whole variable domain, filled in from reference TRBV2 and TRBJ2-3, reads EPEVTQTPSHQVTQMGQEVILRCVPISNHLYFYWYRQILGQKVEFLVSFYNNEISEKSEIFDDQFSVERPDGSNFTLKIRSTKLEDSAMYFCATPPGLAEYTDTQYFGPGTRLTVL.

Concerning this clone: One end of the junction varies from germline; a read error may be responsible. The CDR3 here is CASSIAPAGENAGELFF. The CDR3 DNA follows: TGTGCCAGTAGTATAGCCCCAGCGGGAGAGAACGCCGGGGAGCTGTTTTTT. The chain joins TRBV19 to TRBJ2-2; 8 bases line up with TRBD2. Germline assignment: CDR1 LNHDA and CDR2 SQIVND (reference sequence). The CDR3 runs 17 residues.

V usage is TRBV5-4 and J usage is TRBJ1-4; no reliable D call. The CDR3 totals 15 residues. CDR1 and CDR2 (germline): SGHNT, YYREEE (reference sequence). V lost 0 bases to trimming and J lost 5 bases, with 11 bases between them. The CDR3 coding sequence is TGTGCCAGCAGCTTGGCCGCTGGTCTAAATGAAAAACTGTTTTTT. Translating it yields CASSLAAGLNEKLFF. The full variable domain, in which reference TRBV5-4 and TRBJ1-4 provide the parts outside the CDR3, is ETGVTQSPTHLIKTRGQQVTLRCSSQSGHNTVSWYQQALGQGPQFIFQYYREEENGRGNFPPRFSGLQFPNYSSELNVNALELDDSALYLCASSLAAGLNEKLFFGSGTQLSVL.

This clone was found once. The rearrangement uses TRBV6-5 and TRBJ2-7; TRBD1 matches at 7 bases. This CDR3 has 14 residues. V was pared by 1 base and J by 5 bases, with 5 bases of the junction left unmatched. Germline V gene data show CDR1 as MNHEY and CDR2 as SVGAGI. DNA for the CDR3: TGTGCCAGCAGTTACTTGGGACAGCTGAACGAGCAGTACTTC. Its protein product is CASSYLGQLNEQYF.

The rearrangement links TRBV7-2 to TRBJ2-1; TRBD2 aligns across 12 bases. Germline V gene data show CDR1 as SGHTA and CDR2 as FQGNSA. This CDR3 has 17 amino acids. With V trimmed by 5 bases and J by 9 bases, 14 bases remained unmatched. CDR3 bases: TGTGCCAGCAGCCCGAGCCTACTAGCGGGAGGATCCCTTGAGCAGTTCTTC. Translating it yields CASSPSLLAGGSLEQFF.

The sample holds one count of this clone. V gene TRBV7-2 combines with J gene TRBJ2-2; 7 bases are a match to TRBD1. Germline V lookup: CDR1 SGHTA, CDR2 FQGNSA. There are 14 residues in the CDR3. With V trimmed by 3 bases and J by 7 bases, 5 bases remained unmatched. For the CDR3, the DNA is TGTGCCAGCAGCTTGACAGGGTTGGGCGGGGAGCTGTTTTTT. Protein sequence: CASSLTGLGGELFF.

The V and J genes are TRBV5-1 and TRBJ1-4, with D unclear. CDR1 is SGHRS and CDR2 is YFSETQ in the germline V gene. This CDR3 is 14 amino acids long. Trimming cost V 4 bases and J 7 bases, with 14 bases left between them. CDR3 DNA sequence: TGCGCCAGCAGCCTGTCTATGGGGAGTGAAAAACTGTTTTTT. Protein: CASSLSMGSEKLFF.

The chain is built from TRBV7-8 and TRBJ2-5, with TRBD2 identical over 14 bases. J was trimmed by 4 bases and V by 5 bases; bases with no gene match: 6. The germline gives CDR1 SGHVS, CDR2 FQNEAQ. The CDR3 consists of 16 residues. The CDR3 region is CASSPSGTSGRETQYF. DNA for the CDR3: TGTGCCAGCAGCCCATCAGGGACTAGCGGGAGAGAGACCCAGTACTTC.

This clone was seen more than once but under ten times. This chain joins TRBV27 and TRBJ1-5; 7 bases line up with TRBD1. Germline V gene data show CDR1 as MNHEY and CDR2 as SMNVEV (reference sequence). V dropped 6 bases and J dropped 1; count of bases not matched to a gene: 6. The CDR3 length is 15 residues. The CDR3 spells CASRLTGFSNQPQHF. The CDR3, as DNA: TGTGCCAGCAGGCTGACAGGGTTCAGCAATCAGCCCCAGCATTTT.

This chain connects TRBV5-1 to TRBJ1-1, with 7 bases that match TRBD1. The CDR3 is 14 amino acids. Germline CDR1 and CDR2: SGHRS and YFSETQ. J gave up 4 bases and V 4 bases, and 7 bases lay outside the gene matches. The CDR3 DNA is TGCGCCAGCAGCAGTCAGGGGGGGAGCACTGAAGCTTTCTTT. It yields the protein CASSSQGGSTEAFF.

The CDR3 loop is CASSPEGSGRAYTQYF. The DNA for the CDR3 is TGTGCCAGCAGCCCCGAGGGAAGCGGGAGGGCCTATACGCAGTATTTT. This chain joins TRBV4-2 and TRBJ2-3, with 10 bases identical to TRBD2. Germline lookup yields CDR1 LGHNA and CDR2 YNFKEQ. V lost 4 bases and J lost 7; bases outside the gene matches: 11. The CDR3 spans 16 residues.

The chain's CDR3 is CASTLRGTMNTGELFF. The CDR3 region has the DNA TGTGCCAGTACCCTGAGAGGCACGATGAACACCGGGGAGCTGTTTTTT. The gene calls are TRBV19 and TRBJ2-2, with D uncertain. CDR3 size: 16 residues. Per germline, CDR1 LNHDA and CDR2 SQIVND (reference sequence). Trimming took off 7 bases at V and 1 base at J, with 16 bases between the two ends. The variable domain in full, completed from reference TRBV19 and TRBJ2-2, reads DGGITQSPKYLFRKEGQNVTLSCEQNLNHDAMYWYRQDPGQGLRLIYYSQIVNDFQKGDIAEGYSVSREKKESFPLTVTSAQKNPTAFYLCASTLRGTMNTGELFFGEGSRLTVL.

The count of this clone is one. This chain uses TRBV2 with TRBJ2-1, with 9 bases matching TRBD2. The CDR3 totals 13 residues. CDR1 is SNHLY and CDR2 is FYNNEI in the germline V gene. The ends lost 11 bases at V and 8 bases at J; junction bases unmatched: 10. CDR3 nucleotides: TGTGCCGGATTAGCGGGAGATGGAGATGAGCAGTTCTTC. This codes for CAGLAGDGDEQFF. The full variable domain, completed using reference TRBV2 and TRBJ2-1, is EPEVTQTPSHQVTQMGQEVILRCVPISNHLYFYWYRQILGQKVEFLVSFYNNEISEKSEIFDDQFSVERPDGSNFTLKIRSTKLEDSAMYFCAGLAGDGDEQFFGPGTRLTVL.